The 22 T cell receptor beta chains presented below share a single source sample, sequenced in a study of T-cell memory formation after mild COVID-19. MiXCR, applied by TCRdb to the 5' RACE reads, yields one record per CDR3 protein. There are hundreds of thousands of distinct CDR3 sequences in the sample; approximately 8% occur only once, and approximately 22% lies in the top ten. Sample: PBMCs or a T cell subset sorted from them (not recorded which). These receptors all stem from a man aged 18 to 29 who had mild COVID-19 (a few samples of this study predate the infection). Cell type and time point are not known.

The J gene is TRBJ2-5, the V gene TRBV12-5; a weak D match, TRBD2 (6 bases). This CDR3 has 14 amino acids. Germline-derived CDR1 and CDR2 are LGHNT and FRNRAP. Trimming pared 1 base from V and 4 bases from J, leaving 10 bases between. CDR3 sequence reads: CASGLGPGAETQYF. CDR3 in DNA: TGTGCTAGTGGTTTGGGTCCGGGAGCAGAGACCCAGTACTTC.

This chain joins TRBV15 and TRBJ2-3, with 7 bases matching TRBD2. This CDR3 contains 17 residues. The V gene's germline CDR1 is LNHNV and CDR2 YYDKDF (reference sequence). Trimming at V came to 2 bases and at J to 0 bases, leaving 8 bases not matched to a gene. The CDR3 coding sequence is TGTGCCACCAGCAGATACCCCGGGGGGACTAGCACAGATACGCAGTATTTT. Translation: CATSRYPGGTSTDTQYF.

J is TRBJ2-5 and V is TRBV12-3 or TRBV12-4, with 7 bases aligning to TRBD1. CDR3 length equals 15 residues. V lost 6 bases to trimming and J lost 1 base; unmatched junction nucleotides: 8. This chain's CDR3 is CASSSRDRSQETQYF. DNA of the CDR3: TGTGCCAGCAGCAGCCGGGACAGATCCCAAGAGACCCAGTACTTC.

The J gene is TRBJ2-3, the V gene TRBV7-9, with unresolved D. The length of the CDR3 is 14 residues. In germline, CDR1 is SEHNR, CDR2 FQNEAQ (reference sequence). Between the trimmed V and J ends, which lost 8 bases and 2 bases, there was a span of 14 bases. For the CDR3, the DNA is TGTGCCAGCTGGTCCAGGCTGACCACAGATACGCAGTATTTT. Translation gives CASWSRLTTDTQYF. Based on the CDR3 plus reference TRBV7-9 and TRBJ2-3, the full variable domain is DTGVSQNPRHKITKRGQNVTFRCDPISEHNRLYWYRQTLGQGPEFLTYFQNEAQLEKSRLLSDRFSAERPKGSFSTLEIQRTEQGDSAMYLCASWSRLTTDTQYFGPGTRLTVL.

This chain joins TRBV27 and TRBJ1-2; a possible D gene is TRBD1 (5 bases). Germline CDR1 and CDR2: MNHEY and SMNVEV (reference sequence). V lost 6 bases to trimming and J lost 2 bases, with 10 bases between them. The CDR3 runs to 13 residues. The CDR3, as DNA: TGTGCCAGCAGCCGACAGACAAACTATGGCTACACCTTC. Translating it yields CASSRQTNYGYTF.

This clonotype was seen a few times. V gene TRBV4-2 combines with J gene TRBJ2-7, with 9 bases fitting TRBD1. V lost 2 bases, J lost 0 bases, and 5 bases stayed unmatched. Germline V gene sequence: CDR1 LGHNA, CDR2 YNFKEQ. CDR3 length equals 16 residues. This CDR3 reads CASSQTPGQGSYEQYF. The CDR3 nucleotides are TGTGCCAGCAGCCAAACTCCGGGACAGGGCTCCTACGAGCAGTACTTC.

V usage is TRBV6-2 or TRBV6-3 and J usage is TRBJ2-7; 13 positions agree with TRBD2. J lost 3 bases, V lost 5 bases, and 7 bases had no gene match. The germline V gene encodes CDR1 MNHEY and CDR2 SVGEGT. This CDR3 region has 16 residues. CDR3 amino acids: CASSPRLAGGVYEQYV. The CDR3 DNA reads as TGTGCCAGCAGTCCGAGACTAGCGGGGGGCGTCTACGAGCAGTACGTC.

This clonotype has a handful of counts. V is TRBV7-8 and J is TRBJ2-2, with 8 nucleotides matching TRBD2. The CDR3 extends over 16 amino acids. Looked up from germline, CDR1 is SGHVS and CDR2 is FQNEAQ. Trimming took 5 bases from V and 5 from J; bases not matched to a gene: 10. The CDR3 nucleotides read TGTGCCAGCAGCCCACGGGTGGGCGGGGGGACCGGGGAGCTGTTTTTT. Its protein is CASSPRVGGGTGELFF.

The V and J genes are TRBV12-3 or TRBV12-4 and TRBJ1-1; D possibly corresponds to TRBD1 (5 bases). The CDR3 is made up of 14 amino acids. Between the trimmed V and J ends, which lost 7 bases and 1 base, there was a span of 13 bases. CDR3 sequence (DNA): TGTGCCAGCAAGCTGGGACTGACGAACACTGAAGCTTTCTTT. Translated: CASKLGLTNTEAFF.

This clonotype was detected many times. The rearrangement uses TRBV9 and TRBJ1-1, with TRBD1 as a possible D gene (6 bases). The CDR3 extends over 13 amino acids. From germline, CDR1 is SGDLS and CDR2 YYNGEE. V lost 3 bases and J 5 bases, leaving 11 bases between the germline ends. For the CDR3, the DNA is TGTGCCAGCAGCGCCATACAGGGAACTGAAGCTTTCTTT. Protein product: CASSAIQGTEAFF.

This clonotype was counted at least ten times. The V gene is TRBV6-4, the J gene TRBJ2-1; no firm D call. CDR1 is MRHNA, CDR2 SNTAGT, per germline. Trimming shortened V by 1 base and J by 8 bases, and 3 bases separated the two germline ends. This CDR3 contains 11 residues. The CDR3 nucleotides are TGTGCCAGCAGTGACTATGATGAGCAGTTCTTC. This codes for CASSDYDEQFF.

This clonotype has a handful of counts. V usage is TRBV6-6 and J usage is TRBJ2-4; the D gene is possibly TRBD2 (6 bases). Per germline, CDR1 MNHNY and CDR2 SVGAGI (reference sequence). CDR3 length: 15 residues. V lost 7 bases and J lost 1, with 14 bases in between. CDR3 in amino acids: CASKPGLRAKNIQYF. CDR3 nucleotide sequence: TGTGCCAGCAAACCGGGACTTAGGGCCAAAAACATTCAGTACTTC.

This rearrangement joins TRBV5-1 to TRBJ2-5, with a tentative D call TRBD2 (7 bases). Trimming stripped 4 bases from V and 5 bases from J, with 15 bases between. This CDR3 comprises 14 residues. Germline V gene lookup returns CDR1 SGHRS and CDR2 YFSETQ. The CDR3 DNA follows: TGCGCCAGCAGCGCGAAGGGGGGGCCGGAGACCCAGTACTTC. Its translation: CASSAKGGPETQYF.

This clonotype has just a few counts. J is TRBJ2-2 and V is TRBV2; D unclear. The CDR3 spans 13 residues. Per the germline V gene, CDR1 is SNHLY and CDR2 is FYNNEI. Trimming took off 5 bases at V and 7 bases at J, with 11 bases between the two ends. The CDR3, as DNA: TGTGCCAGCAGTATCGTGGCCCGCGGGGAGCTGTTTTTT. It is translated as CASSIVARGELFF. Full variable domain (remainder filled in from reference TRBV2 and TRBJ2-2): EPEVTQTPSHQVTQMGQEVILRCVPISNHLYFYWYRQILGQKVEFLVSFYNNEISEKSEIFDDQFSVERPDGSNFTLKIRSTKLEDSAMYFCASSIVARGELFFGEGSRLTVL.

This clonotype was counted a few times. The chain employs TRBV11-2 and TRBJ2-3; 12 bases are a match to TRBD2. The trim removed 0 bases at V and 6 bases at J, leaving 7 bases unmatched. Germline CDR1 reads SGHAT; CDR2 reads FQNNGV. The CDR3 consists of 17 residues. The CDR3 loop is CASSLDRLAGAGDTQYF. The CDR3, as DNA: TGTGCCAGCAGCTTAGATAGACTAGCGGGGGCCGGGGATACGCAGTATTTT. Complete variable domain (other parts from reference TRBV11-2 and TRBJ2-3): EAGVAQSPRYKIIEKRQSVAFWCNPISGHATLYWYQQILGQGPKLLIQFQNNGVVDDSQLPKDRFSAERLKGVDSTLKIQPAKLEDSAVYLCASSLDRLAGAGDTQYFGPGTRLTVL.

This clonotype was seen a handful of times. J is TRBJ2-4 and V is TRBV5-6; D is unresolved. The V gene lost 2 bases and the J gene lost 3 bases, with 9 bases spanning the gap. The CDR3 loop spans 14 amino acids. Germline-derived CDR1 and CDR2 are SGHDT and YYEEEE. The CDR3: CASSFYSGKNIQYF. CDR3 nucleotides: TGTGCCAGCAGCTTCTACTCGGGCAAAAACATTCAGTACTTC.

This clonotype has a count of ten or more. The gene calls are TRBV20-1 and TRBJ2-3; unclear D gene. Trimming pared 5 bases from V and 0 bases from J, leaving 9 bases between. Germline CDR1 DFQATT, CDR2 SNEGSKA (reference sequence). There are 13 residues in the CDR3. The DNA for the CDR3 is TGCAGTGCTCTCGGTTCTAGCACAGATACGCAGTATTTT. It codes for CSALGSSTDTQYF.

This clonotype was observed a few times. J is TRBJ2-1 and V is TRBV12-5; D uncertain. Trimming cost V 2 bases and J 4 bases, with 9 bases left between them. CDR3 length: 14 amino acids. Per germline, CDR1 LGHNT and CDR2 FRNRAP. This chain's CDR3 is CASGLYAGYNEQFF. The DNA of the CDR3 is TGTGCTAGTGGTTTGTATGCAGGTTACAATGAGCAGTTCTTC. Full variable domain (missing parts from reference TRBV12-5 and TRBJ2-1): DARVTQTPRHKVTEMGQEVTMRCQPILGHNTVFWYRQTMMQGLELLAYFRNRAPLDDSGMPKDRFSAEMPDATLATLKIQPSEPRDSAVYFCASGLYAGYNEQFFGPGTRLTVL.

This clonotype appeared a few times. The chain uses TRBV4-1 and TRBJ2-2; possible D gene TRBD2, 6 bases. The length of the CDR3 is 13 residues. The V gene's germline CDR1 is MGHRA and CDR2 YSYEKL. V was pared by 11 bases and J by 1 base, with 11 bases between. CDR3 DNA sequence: TGCGCCTCCGGGGACTTGAACACCGGGGAGCTGTTTTTT. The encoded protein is CASGDLNTGELFF.

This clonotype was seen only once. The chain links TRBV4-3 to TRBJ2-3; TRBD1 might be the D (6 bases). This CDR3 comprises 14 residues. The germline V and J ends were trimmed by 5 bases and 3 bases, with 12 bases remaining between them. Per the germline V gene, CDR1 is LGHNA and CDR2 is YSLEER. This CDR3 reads CASSLEGETDTQYF. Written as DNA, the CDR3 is TGCGCCAGCAGCTTAGAGGGGGAGACAGATACGCAGTATTTT.

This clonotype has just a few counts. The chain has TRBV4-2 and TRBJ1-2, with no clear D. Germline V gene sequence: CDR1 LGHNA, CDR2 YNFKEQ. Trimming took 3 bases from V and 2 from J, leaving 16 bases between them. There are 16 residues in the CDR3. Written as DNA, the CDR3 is TGTGCCAGCAGCCACAAAGGACTTGAGGCAAACTATGGCTACACCTTC. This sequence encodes CASSHKGLEANYGYTF.

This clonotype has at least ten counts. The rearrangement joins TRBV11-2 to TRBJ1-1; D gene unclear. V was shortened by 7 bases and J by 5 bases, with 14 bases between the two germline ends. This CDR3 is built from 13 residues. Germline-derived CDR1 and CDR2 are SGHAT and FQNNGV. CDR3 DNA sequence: TGTGCCAGCACCTTGATCCTGGGGACTGAAGCTTTCTTT. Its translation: CASTLILGTEAFF.